Below are 17 T cell receptor beta chains sequenced from a single sample in a study of cytomegalovirus exposure and HLA in healthy donors. Primers for the PCR totalled 60 Vbeta and 13 Jbeta. This table comes from immunoSEQ multiplex PCR, and its TCRdb copy is limited to in-frame clones, with some not included. The sample has 85,000 to 130,000 clones, approximately 80% seen once. Material for sequencing was PBMCs. The receptor set was obtained from a man aged 60 to 75 in good health and CMV-seronegative.

The genes are TRBV6-1 and TRBJ2-6, with D perhaps matching TRBD1 (6 bases). The germline CDR1 and CDR2 sequences are MNHNS and SASEGT. CDR3 size: 14 residues. The V gene lost 5 bases and the J gene lost 2 bases, with 7 bases spanning the gap. The CDR3 loop reads CASSRTAGANVLTF. The CDR3 DNA reads TGTGCCAGCAGTCGGACAGCTGGGGCCAACGTCCTGACTTTC.

This rearrangement joins TRBV19 to TRBJ2-1; D remains unclear. V lost 5 bases, J lost 13 bases, and 27 bases lay in between. CDR3 size: 16 residues. Germline V lookup: CDR1 LNHDA, CDR2 SQIVND (reference sequence). For the CDR3, the DNA is TGTGCCAGTAGTCAGGTTGCGCGTCCGACATATATGTTACAGTTCTTC. This encodes CASSQVARPTYMLQFF.

The chain uses TRBV7-7 and TRBJ2-5; 10 nucleotides align to TRBD1. The CDR3 is 15 amino acids. V gave up 5 bases and J gave up 4 bases; unmatched junction bases: 7. The germline V gene has CDR1 SSHAT and CDR2 FNYEAQ (reference sequence). The CDR3 region has the DNA TGTGCCAGCAGCATGACAGGGGGCAGAGGAGAGACCCAGTACTTC. Translated, it gives CASSMTGGRGETQYF.

The rearrangement links TRBV18 to TRBJ1-1; 7 nucleotides line up with TRBD1. Germline V gene sequence: CDR1 KGHSH, CDR2 LQKENI. The CDR3 totals 14 residues. With V trimmed by 6 bases and J by 4 bases, 8 bases remained unmatched. The CDR3 is CASSYPQGFTEAFF. In DNA form, the CDR3 reads TGTGCCAGCTCGTACCCACAGGGGTTCACTGAAGCTTTCTTT.

V and J are TRBV5-1 and TRBJ1-6; 9 bases align to TRBD1. There are 14 residues in the CDR3. The germline V gene encodes CDR1 SGHRS and CDR2 YFSETQ. Losses at the gene ends were 4 bases for V and 9 bases for J; bases not matched to a gene: 5. The chain's CDR3 is CASSRDRVSSPLHF. DNA for the CDR3: TGCGCCAGCAGCCGGGACAGGGTCAGTTCACCCCTCCACTTT.

The sample holds one count of this clone. This sequence joins TRBV5-5 and TRBJ2-3; D is perhaps TRBD2 (5 bases). V lost 9 bases to trimming and J lost 5 bases, with 7 bases between them. The CDR3 is 10 amino acids. The germline V gene encodes CDR1 SGHKS and CDR2 YYEKEE (reference sequence). The DNA of the CDR3 is TGTGCCACCGGAGGAGATACGCAGTATTTT. Residues: CATGGDTQYF.

The chain recombines TRBV7-2 with TRBJ2-3, with 9 nucleotides matching TRBD1. The CDR3 has 14 amino acids. V dropped 5 bases and J dropped 5; count of bases not matched to a gene: 5. CDR1 and CDR2 (germline): SGHTA, FQGNSA. CDR3 in DNA: TGTGCCAGCAGCCGTCGACAGGGGGGAGATACGCAGTATTTT. Translating it yields CASSRRQGGDTQYF.

The V call is TRBV4-3, the J call TRBJ1-6; D uncertain. The germline V gene encodes CDR1 LGHNA and CDR2 YSLEER. V was trimmed by 4 bases and J by 0 bases, leaving 19 bases between them. The CDR3 is 19 residues long. The CDR3 coding sequence is TGCGCCAGCAGCCGCAATTCCCCGACTGTTAGCTCCTATAATTCACCCCTCCACTTT. This translates into CASSRNSPTVSSYNSPLHF.

The chain is built from TRBV7-2 and TRBJ2-5, with 9 bases that match TRBD2. CDR3 size: 14 residues. Germline values: CDR1 SGHTA, CDR2 FQGNSA. V dropped 5 bases and J dropped 4; count of bases not matched to a gene: 5. CDR3: CASSPQRGAETQYF. DNA of the CDR3: TGTGCCAGCAGCCCTCAGCGGGGGGCAGAGACCCAGTACTTC.

The chain is built from TRBV28 and TRBJ1-1; D may be TRBD1 (6 bases). The germline V gene encodes CDR1 MDHEN and CDR2 SYDVKM. V was shortened by 2 bases and J by 0 bases, with 10 bases between the two germline ends. The CDR3 consists of 15 residues. CDR3 residues: CASSLGGHLNTEAFF. The CDR3 region has the DNA TGTGCCAGCAGTTTAGGGGGACATTTGAACACTGAAGCTTTCTTT.

The CDR3 is CASSSWTSGGNEQFF. In nucleotides, the CDR3 is TGCGCCAGCAGCTCCTGGACTAGCGGAGGGAATGAGCAGTTCTTC. J is TRBJ2-1 and V is TRBV5-1, with 10 bases lining up with TRBD2. J gave up 7 bases and V 3 bases, and 7 bases lay outside the gene matches. There are 15 residues in the CDR3. Germline CDR1 reads SGHRS; CDR2 reads YFSETQ.

The chain combines TRBV7-9 with TRBJ2-2; no clear D. Germline values: CDR1 SEHNR, CDR2 FQNEAQ (reference sequence). The CDR3 totals 14 residues. Trimming shortened V by 1 base and J by 6 bases, and 9 bases separated the two germline ends. The CDR3 is CASSLDRRAGELFF. The CDR3 nucleotides read TGTGCCAGCAGCTTAGATCGGAGAGCCGGGGAGCTGTTTTTT.

The chain is built from TRBV6-1 and TRBJ1-1, with D possibly being TRBD1 (5 bases). The CDR3 has 12 amino acids. CDR1 is MNHNS and CDR2 is SASEGT in the germline V gene. V lost 6 bases and J 1 base, leaving 6 bases between the germline ends. CDR3 in amino acids: CASSTGNTEAFF. CDR3 nucleotides: TGTGCCAGCAGCACAGGGAACACTGAAGCTTTCTTT.

The chain carries TRBV29-1 and TRBJ2-4; D is ambiguous. Germline V lookup: CDR1 SQVTM, CDR2 ANQGSEA. V was clipped by 4 bases and J by 1 base, with 8 bases between them. The CDR3 is made up of 13 amino acids. The CDR3, as DNA: TGCAGCGTTGCGGAGAGGGCCAAAAACATTCAGTACTTC. Amino acid sequence: CSVAERAKNIQYF. The full variable domain, in which reference TRBV29-1 and TRBJ2-4 provide the parts outside the CDR3, is SAVISQKPSRDICQRGTSLTIQCQVDSQVTMMFWYRQQPGQSLTLIATANQGSEATYESGFVIDKFPISRPNLTFSTLTVSNMSPEDSSIYLCSVAERAKNIQYFGAGTRLSVL.

The chain combines TRBV11-1 with TRBJ2-5, with 9 bases identical to TRBD2. With 2 bases clipped from V and 5 bases from J, the junction kept 12 bases outside the gene matches. Germline-derived CDR1 and CDR2 are SGHAT and FQDESV (reference sequence). This CDR3 comprises 17 residues. This chain's CDR3 is CASSLLAGRFPGETQYF. DNA for the CDR3: TGTGCCAGCAGCTTACTAGCGGGGAGATTCCCCGGGGAGACCCAGTACTTC.

The J gene is TRBJ2-7, the V gene TRBV11-3; 7 bases fit TRBD2. Germline assignment: CDR1 SGHNT and CDR2 YENEEA. This CDR3 has 14 residues. J gave up 1 base and V 2 bases, and 2 bases lay outside the gene matches. The CDR3 DNA is TGTGCCAGCAGCTTATGGGACTATTCCTACGAGCAGTACTTC. This codes for CASSLWDYSYEQYF.

This clone was detected a few times. This rearrangement joins TRBV7-2 to TRBJ2-3, with 10 bases fitting TRBD2. Losses at the gene ends were 5 bases for V and 7 bases for J; bases not matched to a gene: 9. The CDR3 length is 15 residues. Germline V gene data show CDR1 as SGHTA and CDR2 as FQGNSA. DNA of the CDR3: TGTGCCAGCAGCCCGGGACTAGCGATGACAAATACGCAGTATTTT. Its protein is CASSPGLAMTNTQYF.